Following are 26 T cell receptor beta chains from one sample sequenced in a study of PD-1 blockade in classical Hodgkin lymphoma. Only in-frame clones appear in the TCRdb table, and some are missing; sequencing was by immunoSEQ multiplex PCR. The sample holds around 90,000 clones, roughly 78% seen once. The time point here: cycle 4 day 1 (C4D1), after more than 5 weeks of nivolumab. Every single patient, without exception, relapsed after autologous stem cell transplantation, and brentuximab vedotin exposure varied. This specimen was peripheral blood mononuclear cells (PBMCs), taken before the fourth cycle of nivolumab. The receptors originated from a human donor with classical Hodgkin lymphoma.

The rearrangement links TRBV27 to TRBJ2-4, with TRBD1 matching 7 bases. CDR3 size: 14 residues. J gave up 9 bases and V 5 bases, and 10 bases lay outside the gene matches. CDR1 MNHEY and CDR2 SMNVEV come from the germline V gene (reference sequence). Written as DNA, the CDR3 is TGTGCCAGCAGTCTCCAGTCCAAGGGGGCCATTCAGTACTTC. Translation gives CASSLQSKGAIQYF.

The chain is built from TRBV5-6 and TRBJ1-1, with D perhaps matching TRBD1 (5 bases). Per germline, CDR1 SGHDT and CDR2 YYEEEE. Trimming pared 4 bases from V and 0 bases from J, leaving 25 bases between. CDR3 length equals 19 residues. DNA for the CDR3: TGTGCCAGCAGCCGTGGATGGGGCAGGGAGGTATGGATGAACACTGAAGCTTTCTTT. This encodes CASSRGWGREVWMNTEAFF.

V and J are TRBV29-1 and TRBJ2-4; 10 nucleotides line up with TRBD2. From germline, CDR1 is SQVTM and CDR2 ANQGSEA. J gave up 8 bases and V 2 bases, and 0 bases lay outside the gene matches. CDR3 length equals 12 residues. CDR3 loop: CSVESGRDIQYF. For the CDR3, the DNA is TGCAGCGTTGAAAGCGGGAGGGACATTCAGTACTTC.

The chain uses TRBV28 and TRBJ1-5; D is possibly TRBD1 (5 bases). The V end was cut by 2 bases, the J end by 7 bases, with 18 bases between. Germline assignment: CDR1 MDHEN and CDR2 SYDVKM. This CDR3 is 16 amino acids long. CDR3 amino acids: CASSLRNGGVHQPQHF. The CDR3 bases are TGTGCCAGCAGTTTAAGGAACGGGGGGGTTCACCAGCCCCAGCATTTT.

The rearrangement links TRBV19 to TRBJ1-2, with D perhaps matching TRBD1 (5 bases). The CDR3 contains 15 residues. V lost 9 bases and J 4 bases, leaving 21 bases between the germline ends. CDR1 is LNHDA and CDR2 is SQIVND in the germline V gene (reference sequence). The CDR3 DNA reads as TGTGCCAGCTCGGACACCGGGCCCCGGACCTATGGCTACACCTTC. It is translated as CASSDTGPRTYGYTF.

This clone was picked up a small number of times. One end of the junction is discordant with germline, which a read error may explain. V gene TRBV11-2 combines with J gene TRBJ2-7; D is uncertain. Germline V gene lookup returns CDR1 SGHAT and CDR2 FQNNGV. This CDR3 region has 14 residues. The CDR3 is CASSLDRSSYEQYF. The DNA for the CDR3 is TGTGCCAGCAGCCTAGATCGGAGCTCCTACGAGCAGTACTTC.

V usage is TRBV7-2 and J usage is TRBJ2-7, with 8 bases identical to TRBD2. The CDR3 loop spans 15 amino acids. V shed 0 bases, J shed 0 bases, and the junction held 1 base outside the gene matches. Germline values: CDR1 SGHTA, CDR2 FQGNSA. CDR3 protein: CASSLASGGSYEQYF. The DNA of the CDR3 is TGTGCCAGCAGCTTAGCGAGCGGGGGCTCCTACGAGCAGTACTTC.

The sample holds a few counts of this clone. The rearrangement uses TRBV28 and TRBJ1-2; no firm D call. The V end was cut by 4 bases, the J end by 2 bases, with 17 bases between. This CDR3 has 16 residues. The germline V gene encodes CDR1 MDHEN and CDR2 SYDVKM. Here the CDR3 reads CASSSTYRTGNYGYTF. In nucleotides, the CDR3 is TGTGCCAGCAGTTCTACGTACCGGACGGGAAACTATGGCTACACCTTC.

The J gene is TRBJ1-1, the V gene TRBV7-9; maybe TRBD1 (6 bases). The CDR3 covers 14 residues. CDR1 and CDR2 (germline): SEHNR, FQNEAQ (reference sequence). V lost 8 bases and J lost 3, with 16 bases in between. The CDR3: CASAYPEGDTEAFF. The CDR3 DNA sequence: TGTGCCAGCGCTTACCCGGAGGGGGACACTGAAGCTTTCTTT.

This chain joins TRBV5-1 and TRBJ2-1; 8 nucleotides match TRBD2. Per germline, CDR1 SGHRS and CDR2 YFSETQ. The CDR3 has 15 residues. The V gene end was trimmed by 5 bases and the J gene end by 3 bases; junction bases not matched to a gene: 7. CDR3 region: CASSPLTSDYNEQFF. DNA for the CDR3: TGCGCCAGCAGTCCTCTGACTAGCGACTACAATGAGCAGTTCTTC.

The chain combines TRBV10-3 with TRBJ1-2; D ambiguous. The V end lost 6 bases, the J end lost 4 bases, and 9 bases lay between the germline ends. The length of the CDR3 is 12 residues. Germline loops: CDR1 ENHRY, CDR2 SYGVKD. CDR3 region: CAISPGLYGYTF. CDR3 coding DNA: TGTGCCATCAGCCCGGGCCTCTATGGCTACACCTTC.

This chain connects TRBV9 to TRBJ2-7; 7 bases line up with TRBD1. This CDR3 has 15 amino acids. V was pared by 4 bases and J by 0 bases, with 7 bases of the junction left unmatched. Germline V gene lookup returns CDR1 SGDLS and CDR2 YYNGEE. CDR3 DNA: TGTGCCAGCAGCTTAGGGACAGACAGCTCCTACGAGCAGTACTTC. Its protein product is CASSLGTDSSYEQYF.

Notes on this clone: Other DNA sequences in the sample encode the same CDR3. This chain connects TRBV6-5 to TRBJ2-7; D is possibly TRBD1 (5 bases). The V gene's germline CDR1 is MNHEY and CDR2 SVGAGI. V shed 3 bases and J shed 2 bases, with 11 bases lying between them. CDR3 length equals 14 residues. The CDR3 nucleotides read TGTGCCAGCAGTTATTGGCAGGGCCCCTACGAGCAGTACTTC. This translates into CASSYWQGPYEQYF.

The chain carries TRBV6-5 and TRBJ2-5; a possible D gene is TRBD1 (5 bases). The ends were cut back, 6 bases at V and 3 bases at J, with 11 bases in the middle. Germline CDR1 is MNHEY and CDR2 is SVGAGI. This CDR3 is 13 amino acids long. CDR3 sequence reads: CASRSDSKETQYF. CDR3 bases: TGTGCCAGCAGAAGCGACAGCAAAGAGACCCAGTACTTC.

The V gene is TRBV7-3, the J gene TRBJ2-1; D ambiguous. The CDR3 consists of 12 residues. The V gene's germline CDR1 is SGHTA and CDR2 FQGTGA. V shed 6 bases and J shed 9 bases, with 12 bases lying between them. Here the CDR3 reads CASSSLLGEQFF. The CDR3 DNA reads as TGTGCCAGCAGTTCCCTACTGGGTGAGCAGTTCTTC. The variable domain in full, completed from reference TRBV7-3 and TRBJ2-1, reads GAGVSQTPSNKVTEKGKYVELRCDPISGHTALYWYRQSLGQGPEFLIYFQGTGAADDSGLPNDRFFAVRPEGSVSTLKIQRTERGDSAVYLCASSSLLGEQFFGPGTRLTVL.

The gene calls are TRBV2 and TRBJ2-2, with no clear D. V was trimmed by 3 bases and J by 7 bases, leaving 15 bases between them. Germline CDR1 SNHLY, CDR2 FYNNEI. The CDR3 loop spans 15 amino acids. For the CDR3, the DNA is TGTGCCAGCAGTGACGACGGCGCTTGGGGCGGGGAGCTGTTTTTT. This sequence encodes CASSDDGAWGGELFF.

The chain uses TRBV10-3 and TRBJ2-5, with TRBD2 matching over 9 bases. CDR3 length: 13 amino acids. J lost 5 bases, V lost 3 bases, and 1 base had no gene match. CDR1 ENHRY and CDR2 SYGVKD come from the germline V gene. This CDR3 reads CAISDSGGETQYF. In DNA form, the CDR3 reads TGTGCCATCAGTGATAGCGGGGGTGAGACCCAGTACTTC.

J is TRBJ1-4 and V is TRBV18; D not resolved. Germline CDR1 KGHSH, CDR2 LQKENI. Trimming took 6 bases from V and 5 from J, leaving 16 bases between them. This CDR3 is built from 15 residues. The CDR3 region has the DNA TGTGCCAGCTCTGGTTTTGCAGTGCCAAATGAAAAACTGTTTTTT. Its protein is CASSGFAVPNEKLFF.

The chain carries TRBV6-5 and TRBJ2-7; 8 nucleotides align to TRBD1. Looked up from germline, CDR1 is MNHEY and CDR2 is SVGAGI. CDR3 length equals 14 residues. Unmatched junction bases numbered 7, after V lost 7 bases and J lost 2 bases. The CDR3 spells CASTHGDRTYEQYF. CDR3 coding DNA: TGTGCCAGCACCCATGGGGACAGGACCTACGAGCAGTACTTC.

At least ten counts were recorded for this clone. J is TRBJ2-7 and V is TRBV29-1; 10 nucleotides agree with TRBD1. The germline CDR1 and CDR2 sequences are SQVTM and ANQGSEA. V lost 7 bases to trimming and J lost 3 bases; unmatched junction nucleotides: 6. The CDR3 totals 13 residues. This CDR3 reads CSGRTGGNYEQYF. DNA for the CDR3: TGCAGCGGACGGACAGGGGGGAACTACGAGCAGTACTTC.

J is TRBJ1-3 and V is TRBV5-1; 11 bases are a match to TRBD1. V lost 4 bases, J lost 1 base, and 4 bases stayed unmatched. Germline assignment: CDR1 SGHRS and CDR2 YFSETQ. This CDR3 comprises 16 residues. CDR3 coding DNA: TGCGCCAGCAGCGGGACAGGGGGGCGGTCTGGAAACACCATATATTTT. Its translation is CASSGTGGRSGNTIYF. Filled out from reference TRBV5-1 and TRBJ1-3, the complete variable domain reads KAGVTQTPRYLIKTRGQQVTLSCSPISGHRSVSWYQQTPGQGLQFLFEYFSETQRNKGNFPGRFSGRQFSNSRSEMNVSTLELGDSALYLCASSGTGGRSGNTIYFGEGSWLTVV.

The chain uses TRBV7-2 and TRBJ2-2; TRBD1 agrees at 7 bases. The V gene end was trimmed by 4 bases and the J gene end by 5 bases; junction bases not matched to a gene: 4. Germline values: CDR1 SGHTA, CDR2 FQGNSA. The CDR3 runs 14 residues. The CDR3 loop is CASSSTTGTGELFF. The DNA of the CDR3 is TGTGCCAGCAGCTCGACGACAGGGACCGGGGAGCTGTTTTTT.

The chain's CDR3 is CASRGGGDTDEKLFF. The CDR3 nucleotides read TGCGCCAGCAGGGGCGGAGGGGACACCGATGAAAAACTGTTTTTT. V and J are TRBV5-1 and TRBJ1-4; weak D call: TRBD1 (6 bases). The CDR3 runs to 15 residues. Per the germline V gene, CDR1 is SGHRS and CDR2 is YFSETQ. The V end lost 5 bases, the J end lost 6 bases, and 17 bases lay between the germline ends.

The chain joins TRBV6-5 to TRBJ1-2, with 8 bases that match TRBD1. V lost 8 bases to trimming and J lost 6 bases; unmatched junction nucleotides: 14. The germline V gene encodes CDR1 MNHEY and CDR2 SVGAGI. The CDR3 length is 15 residues. The CDR3 spells CASGRQGMRGDGYTF. The CDR3 DNA follows: TGTGCCAGCGGAAGACAGGGGATGAGAGGGGATGGCTACACCTTC.

J is TRBJ1-4 and V is TRBV6-6; D not resolved. The CDR3 extends over 11 amino acids. The germline gives CDR1 MNHNY, CDR2 SVGAGI (reference sequence). V was clipped by 7 bases and J by 4 bases, with 4 bases between them. This CDR3 reads CASKGNEKLFF. In DNA, the CDR3 is TGTGCCAGCAAGGGTAATGAAAAACTGTTTTTT.

The genes are TRBV19 and TRBJ2-5; 8 nucleotides match TRBD1. With V trimmed by 2 bases and J by 5 bases, 4 bases remained unmatched. The CDR3 has 14 amino acids. Germline CDR1 LNHDA, CDR2 SQIVND (reference sequence). The CDR3 nucleotides are TGTGCCAGTAGTATATCTCGGACAGGGGAGACCCAGTACTTC. It yields the protein CASSISRTGETQYF.